These T cell receptor beta chains were read from a single sample in a study of shared clonotypes between healthy human individuals. Some clones are missing from TCRdb's copy, which holds only in-frame ones; the method was immunoSEQ multiplex PCR. This sample has roughly 720,000 clones, with around 91% found just once. Specimen: memory CD8+ T cells from PBMCs. These receptors were collected from a man between 18 and 29 years old in good health. Some clones in this sample may be carry-over from other donors' samples. Each CDR3 is given with its conserved first and last residue. D genes are given only for firm matches. Rows may omit the clone size; those that give it use once, few, many or a size class.

d_call	clone_size	v_call	j_call	cdr3_aa	cdr3_nt
TRBD2	-	TRBV6-5	TRBJ2-1	CASSYSGLASDEQFF	TGTGCCAGCAGTTACTCGGGACTAGCTTCTGATGAGCAGTTCTTC
TRBD2	-	TRBV2	TRBJ2-2	CASSTRTSGVTGELFF	TGTGCCAGCAGTACGAGGACTAGCGGAGTCACCGGGGAGCTGTTTTTT
-	-	TRBV7-9	TRBJ2-1	CASPPGGAYNEQFF	TGTGCCAGCCCGCCCGGCGGGGCCTACAATGAGCAGTTCTTC
TRBD1	-	TRBV6-6	TRBJ1-1	CASSLDRLGAFF	TGTGCCAGCAGTTTGGACAGGTTGGGAGCTTTCTTT
TRBD1	once	TRBV27	TRBJ1-5	CASSPRQGSNQPQHF	TGTGCCAGCAGTCCTCGACAGGGGAGCAATCAGCCCCAGCATTTT
TRBD1	-	TRBV9	TRBJ1-1	CASSGGQAAWGEAFF	TGTGCCAGCAGCGGTGGACAGGCAGCATGGGGTGAAGCTTTCTTT
TRBD1	-	TRBV2	TRBJ2-3	CASEGRGTGGIDTQYF	TGTGCCAGCGAAGGGAGGGGGACAGGGGGCATAGATACGCAGTATTTT
TRBD2	-	TRBV10-1	TRBJ2-1	CASSVASGANNEQFF	TGCGCCAGCAGTGTTGCTAGCGGGGCTAACAATGAGCAGTTCTTC
TRBD1	-	TRBV5-6	TRBJ2-1	CASSLWDSYNEQFF	TGTGCCAGCAGCTTGTGGGACAGCTACAATGAGCAGTTCTTC
-	-	TRBV27	TRBJ2-1	CASGGAEYNEQFF	TGTGCCAGCGGGGGGGCAGAATACAATGAGCAGTTCTTC
-	-	TRBV4-2	TRBJ1-4	CASSQETGAGGEKLFF	TGTGCCAGCAGCCAAGAGACCGGGGCTGGGGGTGAAAAACTGTTTTTT
-	-	TRBV11-2	TRBJ2-3	CASSLRFDTQYF	TGTGCCAGCAGCCTTAGGTTCGATACGCAGTATTTT
-	-	TRBV7-9	TRBJ1-2	CASSLFSGSDYGYTF	TGTGCCAGCAGCTTATTCTCAGGGTCGGACTATGGCTACACCTTC
-	-	TRBV9	TRBJ2-2	CASSVNRVTGELFF	TGTGCCAGCAGCGTTAACAGGGTTACCGGGGAGCTGTTTTTT
-	few	TRBV6-1	TRBJ2-4	CASSERGRKNIQYF	TGTGCCAGCAGTGAGAGGGGTCGGAAAAACATTCAGTACTTC
TRBD2	-	TRBV6-4	TRBJ2-2	CASSDWDSASGSPGGTGELFF	TGTGCCAGCAGTGACTGGGACAGCGCTAGCGGGAGCCCCGGGGGCACCGGGGAGCTGTTTTTT
-	-	TRBV5-6	TRBJ1-1	CASSLLGVYTEAFF	TGTGCCAGCAGCTTGTTGGGGGTATACACTGAAGCTTTCTTT
TRBD1	few	TRBV23-1	TRBJ2-7	CASSHSTGANYEQYF	TGCGCCAGCAGTCATTCGACAGGGGCCAACTACGAGCAGTACTTC
-	-	TRBV7-2	TRBJ1-3	CASSSPTAGGHTIYF	TGTGCCAGCAGCTCACCGACAGCGGGCGGGCACACCATATATTTT
-	-	TRBV7-2	TRBJ1-2	CASSATYSAGVYGYTF	TGTGCCAGCAGCGCCACCTACTCGGCAGGGGTATATGGCTACACCTTC
-	-	TRBV27	TRBJ1-5	CASTPSGGINQPQHF	TGTGCCAGCACCCCGTCAGGCGGGATAAATCAGCCCCAGCATTTT
-	-	TRBV6-1	TRBJ2-1	CASGHRDYNNEQFF	TGTGCCAGTGGGCACCGGGATTACAACAATGAGCAGTTCTTC
TRBD1	few	TRBV27	TRBJ2-7	CASSSGTGSPLEQYF	TGTGCCAGCAGTTCAGGGACAGGGAGCCCCCTCGAGCAGTACTTC
-	-	TRBV7-8	TRBJ2-3	CASSLEPQGLTDTQYF	TGTGCCAGCAGCTTAGAGCCCCAAGGGCTGACAGATACGCAGTATTTT